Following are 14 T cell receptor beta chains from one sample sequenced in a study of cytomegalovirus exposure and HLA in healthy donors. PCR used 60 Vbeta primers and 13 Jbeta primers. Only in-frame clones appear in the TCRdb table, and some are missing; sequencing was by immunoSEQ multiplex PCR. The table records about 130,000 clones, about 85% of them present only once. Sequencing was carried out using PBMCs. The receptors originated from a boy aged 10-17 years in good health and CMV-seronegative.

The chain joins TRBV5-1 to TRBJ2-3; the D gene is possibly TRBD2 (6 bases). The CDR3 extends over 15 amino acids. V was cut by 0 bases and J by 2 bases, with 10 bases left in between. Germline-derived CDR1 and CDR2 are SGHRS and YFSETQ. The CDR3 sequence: CASSLGAGSTDTQYF. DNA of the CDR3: TGCGCCAGCAGCTTGGGCGCGGGGTCCACAGATACGCAGTATTTT.

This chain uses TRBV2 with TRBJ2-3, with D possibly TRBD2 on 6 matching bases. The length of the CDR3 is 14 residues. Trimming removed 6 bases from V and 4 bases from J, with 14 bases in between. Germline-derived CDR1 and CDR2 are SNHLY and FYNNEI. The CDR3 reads CASRQGLSADTQYF. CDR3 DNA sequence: TGTGCCAGCAGGCAGGGACTTAGCGCAGATACGCAGTATTTT.

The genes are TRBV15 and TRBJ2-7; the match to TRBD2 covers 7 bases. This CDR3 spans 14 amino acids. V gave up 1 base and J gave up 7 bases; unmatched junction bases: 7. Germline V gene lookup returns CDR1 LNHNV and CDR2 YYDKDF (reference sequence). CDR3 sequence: CATSRGVLAREQYF. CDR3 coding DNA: TGTGCCACCAGCAGAGGGGTACTAGCGCGGGAGCAGTACTTC.

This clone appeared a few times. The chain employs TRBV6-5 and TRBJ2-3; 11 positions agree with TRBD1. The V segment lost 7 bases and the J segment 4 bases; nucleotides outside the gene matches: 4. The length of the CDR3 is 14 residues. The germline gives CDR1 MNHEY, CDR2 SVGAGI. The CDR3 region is CASTRTGGSDTQYF. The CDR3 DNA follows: TGTGCCAGCACGCGGACAGGGGGCTCAGATACGCAGTATTTT.

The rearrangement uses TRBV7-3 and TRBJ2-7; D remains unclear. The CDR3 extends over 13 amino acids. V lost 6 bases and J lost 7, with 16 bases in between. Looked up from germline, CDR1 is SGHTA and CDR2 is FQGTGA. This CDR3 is CASRPLSYFEQYF. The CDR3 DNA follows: TGTGCCAGCAGGCCCTTGAGCTACTTTGAGCAGTACTTC.

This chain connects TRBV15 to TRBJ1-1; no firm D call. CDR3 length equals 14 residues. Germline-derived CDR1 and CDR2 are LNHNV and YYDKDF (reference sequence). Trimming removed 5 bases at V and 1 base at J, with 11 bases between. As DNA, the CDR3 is TGTGCCACCAGCGAGCGACGGAGGAACACTGAAGCTTTCTTT. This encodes CATSERRRNTEAFF.

In DNA form, the CDR3 reads TGCAGCGCCACGAAGCGCGCGGCGTCCGGGTTTAACACTGAAGCTTTCTTT. Translated: CSATKRAASGFNTEAFF. The chain joins TRBV29-1 to TRBJ1-1; D is unresolved. Trimming cost V 7 bases and J 2 bases, with 26 bases left between them. This CDR3 has 17 residues. Germline CDR1 and CDR2: SQVTM and ANQGSEA.

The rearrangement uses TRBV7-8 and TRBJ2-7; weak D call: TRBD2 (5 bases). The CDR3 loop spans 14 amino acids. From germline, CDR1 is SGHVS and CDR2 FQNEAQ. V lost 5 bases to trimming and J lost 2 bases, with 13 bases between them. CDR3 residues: CASSPLGLAYEQYF. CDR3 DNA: TGTGCCAGCAGCCCCCTAGGACTGGCCTACGAGCAGTACTTC.

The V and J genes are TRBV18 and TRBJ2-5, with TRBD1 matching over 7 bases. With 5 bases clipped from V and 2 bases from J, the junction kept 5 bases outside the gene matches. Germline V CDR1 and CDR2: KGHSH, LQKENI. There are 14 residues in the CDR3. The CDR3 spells CASSKDRAQETQYF. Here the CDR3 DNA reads TGTGCCAGCTCAAAAGACAGGGCTCAAGAGACCCAGTACTTC.

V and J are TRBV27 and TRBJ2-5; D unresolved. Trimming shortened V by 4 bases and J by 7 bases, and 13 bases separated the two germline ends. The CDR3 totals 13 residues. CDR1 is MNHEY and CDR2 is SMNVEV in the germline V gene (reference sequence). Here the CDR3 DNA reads TGTGCCAGCAGTTCTACAGCTTATGGGACCCAGTACTTC. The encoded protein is CASSSTAYGTQYF.

CDR3 sequence: CASSLGPGDQPQHF. For the CDR3, the DNA is TGTGCCAGCAGCTTGGGGCCCGGGGATCAGCCCCAGCATTTT. V is TRBV5-4 and J is TRBJ1-5, with D unresolved. Germline assignment: CDR1 SGHNT and CDR2 YYREEE (reference sequence). This CDR3 comprises 14 residues. Trimming left V 0 bases short and J 5 bases short, with 9 bases between. Together with reference TRBV5-4 and TRBJ1-5, the CDR3 gives the full variable domain: ETGVTQSPTHLIKTRGQQVTLRCSSQSGHNTVSWYQQALGQGPQFIFQYYREEENGRGNFPPRFSGLQFPNYSSELNVNALELDDSALYLCASSLGPGDQPQHFGDGTRLSIL.

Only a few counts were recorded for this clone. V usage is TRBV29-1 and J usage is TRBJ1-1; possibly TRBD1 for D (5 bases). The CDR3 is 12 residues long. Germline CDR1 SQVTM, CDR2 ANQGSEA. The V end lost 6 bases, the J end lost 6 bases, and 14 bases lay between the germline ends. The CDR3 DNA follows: TGCAGCGTCCCCCGGTCAGGGCCTGAAGCTTTCTTT. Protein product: CSVPRSGPEAFF.

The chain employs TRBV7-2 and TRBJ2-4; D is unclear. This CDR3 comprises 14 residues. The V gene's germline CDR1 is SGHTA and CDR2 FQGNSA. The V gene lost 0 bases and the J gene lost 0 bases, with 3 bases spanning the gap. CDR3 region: CASSLALAKNIQYF. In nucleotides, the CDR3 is TGTGCCAGCAGCTTAGCCCTAGCCAAAAACATTCAGTACTTC.

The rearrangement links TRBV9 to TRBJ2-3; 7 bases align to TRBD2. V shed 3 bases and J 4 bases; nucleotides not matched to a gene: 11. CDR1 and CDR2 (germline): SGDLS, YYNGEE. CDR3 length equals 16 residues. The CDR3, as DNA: TGTGCCAGCAGCGAAAAATGGACTAGTGAAGCAGATACGCAGTATTTT. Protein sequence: CASSEKWTSEADTQYF.